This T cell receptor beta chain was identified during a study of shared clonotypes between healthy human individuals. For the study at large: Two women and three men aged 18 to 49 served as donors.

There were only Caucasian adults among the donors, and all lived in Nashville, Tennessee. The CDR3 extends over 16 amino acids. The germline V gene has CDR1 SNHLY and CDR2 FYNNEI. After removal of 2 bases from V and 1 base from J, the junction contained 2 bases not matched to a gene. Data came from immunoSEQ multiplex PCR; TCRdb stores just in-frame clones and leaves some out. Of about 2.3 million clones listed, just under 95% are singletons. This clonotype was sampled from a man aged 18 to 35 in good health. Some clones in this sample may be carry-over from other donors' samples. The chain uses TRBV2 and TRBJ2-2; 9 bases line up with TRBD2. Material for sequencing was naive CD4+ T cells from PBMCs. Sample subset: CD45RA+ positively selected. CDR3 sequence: CASSERSGGNTGELFF. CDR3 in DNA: TGTGCCAGCAGTGAACGTAGCGGGGGGAACACCGGGGAGCTGTTTTTT.